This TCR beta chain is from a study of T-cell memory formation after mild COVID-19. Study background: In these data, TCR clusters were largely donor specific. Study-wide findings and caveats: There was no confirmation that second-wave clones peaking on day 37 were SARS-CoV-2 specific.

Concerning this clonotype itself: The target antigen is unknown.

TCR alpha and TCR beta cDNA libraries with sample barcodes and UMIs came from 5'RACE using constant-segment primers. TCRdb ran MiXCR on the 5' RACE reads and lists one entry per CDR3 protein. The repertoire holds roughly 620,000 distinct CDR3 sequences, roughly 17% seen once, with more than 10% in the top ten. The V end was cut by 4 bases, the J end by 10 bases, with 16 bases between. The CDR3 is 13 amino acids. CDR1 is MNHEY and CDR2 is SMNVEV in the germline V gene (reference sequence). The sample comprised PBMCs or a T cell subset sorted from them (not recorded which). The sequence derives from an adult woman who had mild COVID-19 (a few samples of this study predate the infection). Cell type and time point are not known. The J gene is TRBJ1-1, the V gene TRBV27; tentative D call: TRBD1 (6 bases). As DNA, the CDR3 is TGTGCCAGCAGTTGGAGCCAAACAGGGTTAGCTTTCTTT. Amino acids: CASSWSQTGLAFF.